The present T cell receptor beta chain was sequenced within a study of memory CD8 T cells in hepatitis C reinfection. Produced via immunoSEQ multiplex PCR; TCRdb's table is partial and in-frame only. The sample records 45,000 to 50,000 clones, 89% being singletons. This CDR3 spans 15 amino acids. Per the germline V gene, CDR1 is SGDLS and CDR2 is YYNGEE. V shed 5 bases and J shed 4 bases, with 15 bases lying between them. Time point specified: late/post reinfection, 12 to 24 weeks after detection. The sorted cells went straight to TCR sequencing with no prior in vitro expansion. A couple of donors provided sorted CD3+ CD8+ CD45RO- naive CD8 T cells at all three reinfection time points.

The gene calls are TRBV9 and TRBJ2-2, with D maybe TRBD1 (6 bases). The receptor's source is a man between 18 and 35 years old with hepatitis C virus infection. Sequencing input: naive CD8+ T cells sorted from blood. The chain's CDR3 is CASSKGHLGTGELFF. The CDR3 DNA follows: TGTGCCAGCAGTAAGGGACACCTGGGCACCGGGGAGCTGTTTTTT.